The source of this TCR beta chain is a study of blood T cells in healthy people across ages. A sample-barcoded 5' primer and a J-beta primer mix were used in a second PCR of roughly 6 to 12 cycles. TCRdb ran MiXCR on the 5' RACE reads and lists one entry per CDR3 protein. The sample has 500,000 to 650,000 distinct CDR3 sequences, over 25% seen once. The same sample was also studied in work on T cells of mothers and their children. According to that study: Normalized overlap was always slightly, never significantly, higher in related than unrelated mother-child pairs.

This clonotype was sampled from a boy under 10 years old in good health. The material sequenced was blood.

CDR3 coding DNA: TGCGCCAGCAGCCCGGGGGACAGTAGCTCCTACGAGCAGTACTTC. It is translated as CASSPGDSSSYEQYF. V and J are TRBV5-1 and TRBJ2-7; possibly TRBD1 for D (7 bases). The CDR3 extends over 15 amino acids. Trimming pared 4 bases from V and 0 bases from J, leaving 14 bases between. CDR1 SGHRS and CDR2 YFSETQ come from the germline V gene.